The 29 T cell receptor beta chains below come from one sample, sequenced in a study of cytomegalovirus exposure and HLA in healthy donors. The PCR had 60 Vbeta and 13 Jbeta primers. Sequencing was performed with immunoSEQ multiplex PCR; in TCRdb, only in-frame clones are kept and a portion is missing. The sample contains about 160,000 clones, around 74% of which appear only once. The source material was PBMCs. All receptors derive from a female donor in good health and CMV-seronegative.

In its sample, this clone was seen once. The V and J genes are TRBV30 and TRBJ2-2; D is possibly TRBD1 (6 bases). Germline CDR1 and CDR2: GTSNPN and SVGIG (reference sequence). V lost 4 bases and J lost 5, with 11 bases in between. The CDR3 consists of 13 residues. In DNA, the CDR3 is TGTGCCTGGACAGCCGACAGGACCGGGGAGCTGTTTTTT. Protein sequence: CAWTADRTGELFF.

The chain carries TRBV5-1 and TRBJ2-1; 10 bases match TRBD2. Germline V lookup: CDR1 SGHRS, CDR2 YFSETQ. V shed 4 bases, J shed 2 bases, and the junction held 3 bases outside the gene matches. The CDR3 is 15 residues long. Written as DNA, the CDR3 is TGCGCCAGCAGCCCTAGCGGGAGAACCTACAATGAGCAGTTCTTC. It is translated as CASSPSGRTYNEQFF.

V is TRBV7-2 and J is TRBJ2-7, with 7 nucleotides matching TRBD1. V lost 1 base to trimming and J lost 9 bases; unmatched junction nucleotides: 9. There are 14 residues in the CDR3. The V gene's germline CDR1 is SGHTA and CDR2 FQGNSA. This CDR3 reads CASSLEGQRGGQYF. The CDR3 nucleotides are TGTGCCAGCAGCTTAGAGGGACAGCGAGGGGGGCAGTACTTC.

The chain links TRBV7-9 to TRBJ2-7, with a tentative D call TRBD1 (6 bases). Trimming cost V 7 bases and J 5 bases, with 15 bases left between them. The CDR3 has 13 residues. Germline V gene data show CDR1 as SEHNR and CDR2 as FQNEAQ (reference sequence). CDR3 bases: TGTGCCAGCACTTTCCAGGGGAATCACGAGCAGTACTTC. It is translated as CASTFQGNHEQYF.

The chain combines TRBV5-4 with TRBJ2-5, with 10 nucleotides matching TRBD2. This CDR3 has 15 residues. Losses at the gene ends were 0 bases for V and 5 bases for J; bases not matched to a gene: 4. The germline V gene has CDR1 SGHNT and CDR2 YYREEE (reference sequence). In DNA form, the CDR3 reads TGTGCCAGCAGCTTGGAGCGGGGGGGCCTGGAGACCCAGTACTTC. This translates into CASSLERGGLETQYF.

The chain carries TRBV5-5 and TRBJ2-1; D gene unclear. The germline CDR1 and CDR2 sequences are SGHKS and YYEKEE (reference sequence). The length of the CDR3 is 15 residues. Trimming took off 1 base at V and 5 bases at J, with 13 bases between the two ends. The CDR3 coding sequence is TGTGCCAGCAGCTTGTACGCAGGCTATAACAATGAGCAGTTCTTC. It specifies CASSLYAGYNNEQFF.

This sequence joins TRBV11-2 and TRBJ1-1; 8 nucleotides align to TRBD1. V was clipped by 4 bases and J by 10 bases; unmatched bases: 11. The CDR3 is 14 residues long. Germline CDR1 SGHAT, CDR2 FQNNGV. DNA for the CDR3: TGTGCCAGCAGCTGGAAGCAGGGGGCGGAGAGAGCTTTCTTT. It is translated as CASSWKQGAERAFF.

The V call is TRBV6-5, the J call TRBJ2-1, with TRBD2 matching 13 bases. Germline values: CDR1 MNHEY, CDR2 SVGAGI. CDR3 length: 15 amino acids. The junction had 3 bases not matched to a gene; V was cut back by 6 bases and J by 4 bases. CDR3 nucleotide sequence: TGTGCCAGCAGCCCGACTAGCGGGGGGTACAATGAGCAGTTCTTC. Amino acid sequence: CASSPTSGGYNEQFF.

In its sample, this clone was seen a few times. This sample includes further DNA sequences coding for the same CDR3. The genes are TRBV5-1 and TRBJ1-3; D gene unclear. Trimming took off 0 bases at V and 2 bases at J, with 6 bases between the two ends. Germline V lookup: CDR1 SGHRS, CDR2 YFSETQ. The CDR3 is 14 residues long. CDR3 sequence: CASSLAGTGNTIYF. Written as DNA, the CDR3 is TGCGCCAGCAGCTTGGCCGGGACTGGAAACACCATATATTTT.

The V gene is TRBV7-2, the J gene TRBJ2-3; 9 bases agree with TRBD2. CDR3 length: 17 amino acids. With V trimmed by 4 bases and J by 7 bases, 15 bases remained unmatched. CDR1 SGHTA and CDR2 FQGNSA come from the germline V gene. This CDR3 reads CASSSSSGTSKLNTQYF. The CDR3 coding sequence is TGTGCCAGCAGCTCATCTAGCGGGACTAGCAAACTTAATACGCAGTATTTT. Together with reference TRBV7-2 and TRBJ2-3, the CDR3 gives the full variable domain: GAGVSQSPSNKVTEKGKDVELRCDPISGHTALYWYRQSLGQGLEFLIYFQGNSAPDKSGLPSDRFSAERTGGSVSTLTIQRTQQEDSAVYLCASSSSSGTSKLNTQYFGPGTRLTVL.

The gene calls are TRBV19 and TRBJ2-3; possible D gene TRBD1, 6 bases. Germline CDR1 is LNHDA and CDR2 is SQIVND (reference sequence). The V and J ends lost 6 bases and 0 bases respectively, with 10 bases between them. The CDR3 extends over 14 amino acids. CDR3 protein: CASRKDSSTDTQYF. DNA for the CDR3: TGTGCCAGTAGGAAGGACAGTAGCACAGATACGCAGTATTTT.

The V and J genes are TRBV27 and TRBJ2-7; no clear D gene. Trimming removed 8 bases from V and 4 bases from J, with 9 bases in between. This CDR3 has 11 residues. Germline V gene lookup returns CDR1 MNHEY and CDR2 SMNVEV (reference sequence). CDR3 bases: TGTGCCAGCGGAGAACCGTACGAGCAGTACTTC. Translating gives CASGEPYEQYF.

The gene calls are TRBV11-2 and TRBJ1-1; D possibly corresponds to TRBD1 (6 bases). Trimming shortened V by 6 bases and J by 7 bases, and 21 bases separated the two germline ends. This CDR3 contains 15 residues. The germline V gene encodes CDR1 SGHAT and CDR2 FQNNGV. This CDR3 is CASSSQPGGGFEAFF. The CDR3 nucleotides read TGTGCCAGCAGTTCACAGCCCGGGGGGGGCTTTGAAGCTTTCTTT.

The chain uses TRBV30 and TRBJ1-5, with 9 bases lining up with TRBD1. Germline assignment: CDR1 GTSNPN and CDR2 SVGIG (reference sequence). V lost 5 bases, J lost 6 bases, and 5 bases stayed unmatched. The CDR3 contains 13 residues. The DNA of the CDR3 is TGTGCCTGGGGAGGGACAGGGTCTCAGCCCCAGCATTTT. It translates to CAWGGTGSQPQHF.

This clone occurred once. The gene calls are TRBV5-1 and TRBJ1-1; TRBD1 matches at 8 bases. CDR3 length: 15 residues. The V gene end was trimmed by 0 bases and the J gene end by 2 bases; junction bases not matched to a gene: 3. Per the germline V gene, CDR1 is SGHRS and CDR2 is YFSETQ. CDR3 nucleotide sequence: TGCGCCAGCAGCTTGGCCGACAGGGGTAACACTGAAGCTTTCTTT. Translation gives CASSLADRGNTEAFF.

This clone occurred a few times. The chain uses TRBV4-2 and TRBJ2-5, with 11 positions matching TRBD2. This CDR3 comprises 16 residues. Germline V CDR1 and CDR2: LGHNA, YNFKEQ. V was clipped by 1 base and J by 2 bases; unmatched bases: 3. DNA for the CDR3: TGTGCCAGCAGCCAAGCAGTAGCGGGGGGGCAAGAGACCCAGTACTTC. It specifies CASSQAVAGGQETQYF.

This clone was detected only a few times. The chain combines TRBV4-2 with TRBJ2-3, with 7 positions matching TRBD1. The CDR3 contains 14 residues. CDR1 and CDR2 from the germline V gene are LGHNA and YNFKEQ. J was trimmed by 1 base and V by 4 bases; bases with no gene match: 2. CDR3 region: CASSLGTGTDTQYF. In nucleotides, the CDR3 is TGTGCCAGCAGCCTTGGGACAGGCACAGATACGCAGTATTTT.

This clone was counted between two and nine times. This chain uses TRBV6-1 with TRBJ1-2, with 9 positions matching TRBD1. V lost 5 bases and J lost 4; bases outside the gene matches: 8. CDR1 and CDR2 (germline): MNHNS, SASEGT. The CDR3 has 15 amino acids. The CDR3 is CASSHLETGGYGYTF. The CDR3 DNA follows: TGTGCCAGCAGTCACCTTGAGACAGGGGGCTATGGCTACACCTTC.

The J gene is TRBJ1-6, the V gene TRBV5-1, with TRBD1 matching 7 bases. V dropped 3 bases and J dropped 8; count of bases not matched to a gene: 8. Looked up from germline, CDR1 is SGHRS and CDR2 is YFSETQ. The CDR3 covers 15 residues. For the CDR3, the DNA is TGCGCCAGCAGCTCCTCCGGGACAGAAGATTCACCCCTCCACTTT. It translates to CASSSSGTEDSPLHF. Based on the CDR3 plus reference TRBV5-1 and TRBJ1-6, the full variable domain is KAGVTQTPRYLIKTRGQQVTLSCSPISGHRSVSWYQQTPGQGLQFLFEYFSETQRNKGNFPGRFSGRQFSNSRSEMNVSTLELGDSALYLCASSSSGTEDSPLHFGNGTRLTVT.

This clone was counted between two and nine times. The V call is TRBV5-1, the J call TRBJ2-4; no reliable D call. Germline values: CDR1 SGHRS, CDR2 YFSETQ. The CDR3 totals 14 residues. Trimming took 0 bases from V and 6 from J, leaving 10 bases between them. The CDR3 region is CASSLASTPNIQYF. The DNA of the CDR3 is TGCGCCAGCAGCTTGGCCAGTACCCCAAACATTCAGTACTTC.

The sample holds one count of this clone. The chain combines TRBV19 with TRBJ2-7, with TRBD1 as a possible D gene (5 bases). From germline, CDR1 is LNHDA and CDR2 SQIVND (reference sequence). The CDR3 is 14 residues long. V gave up 7 bases and J gave up 7 bases, with 20 bases separating them. CDR3: CASKGRLQGTEQYF. DNA of the CDR3: TGTGCCAGTAAGGGCAGGCTCCAGGGTACGGAGCAGTACTTC.

This chain links TRBV10-3 with TRBJ2-5; 7 bases map to TRBD2. Germline V gene sequence: CDR1 ENHRY, CDR2 SYGVKD. The J segment lost 1 base and the V segment lost 0 bases, leaving 2 bases of the junction unmatched. CDR3 size: 15 residues. The CDR3 loop reads CAISESLAVQETQYF. The CDR3 region has the DNA TGTGCCATCAGTGAGTCCCTAGCGGTCCAAGAGACCCAGTACTTC.

This sequence joins TRBV2 and TRBJ2-5; 8 bases are shared with TRBD2. Germline values: CDR1 SNHLY, CDR2 FYNNEI. V lost 7 bases, J lost 0 bases, and 10 bases stayed unmatched. The CDR3 contains 16 residues. The DNA for the CDR3 is TGTGCCAGCATAGGAGCGGCGCGGGGGGACCAAGAGACCCAGTACTTC. Translating gives CASIGAARGDQETQYF.

The gene calls are TRBV4-2 and TRBJ2-1; TRBD1 matches 7 bases. V lost 1 base, J lost 2 bases, and 2 bases stayed unmatched. This CDR3 region has 15 residues. Germline CDR1 LGHNA, CDR2 YNFKEQ. CDR3 in amino acids: CASSQVQGPYNEQFF. The CDR3 bases are TGTGCCAGCAGCCAAGTACAGGGGCCCTACAATGAGCAGTTCTTC.

This clone has a handful of counts. The chain joins TRBV7-9 to TRBJ2-4, with D hard to call. Germline V gene sequence: CDR1 SEHNR, CDR2 FQNEAQ (reference sequence). V lost 3 bases and J lost 5, with 14 bases in between. CDR3 length equals 15 residues. CDR3 DNA: TGTGCCAGCAGCTTTTCTAGAGATGAGGAAAACATTCAGTACTTC. Translated, it gives CASSFSRDEENIQYF.

Only a few counts were recorded for this clone. The chain employs TRBV14 and TRBJ2-7; tentatively, D is TRBD2 (6 bases). Per germline, CDR1 SGHDN and CDR2 FVKESK. V lost 1 base and J lost 7, with 17 bases in between. The CDR3 totals 15 residues. The CDR3 sequence: CASSQVGGVDLEQYF. In DNA, the CDR3 is TGTGCCAGCAGCCAAGTCGGAGGGGTGGACCTAGAGCAGTACTTC.

This chain links TRBV13 with TRBJ1-2; 10 nucleotides line up with TRBD1. The CDR3 has 17 residues. Germline V gene lookup returns CDR1 PRHDT and CDR2 FYEKMQ (reference sequence). V gave up 3 bases and J gave up 4 bases; unmatched junction bases: 11. CDR3 amino acids: CASSFPGTGVPSYGYTF. CDR3 nucleotide sequence: TGTGCCAGCAGCTTCCCGGGGACAGGGGTACCCAGCTATGGCTACACCTTC.

J is TRBJ1-2 and V is TRBV5-4; a possible D gene is TRBD1 (6 bases). Germline V gene data show CDR1 as SGHNT and CDR2 as YYREEE (reference sequence). This CDR3 comprises 14 residues. Trimming cost V 5 bases and J 5 bases, with 16 bases left between them. The CDR3 reads CASSHRIGQYGYTF. As DNA, the CDR3 is TGTGCCAGCAGTCACCGAATAGGACAGTATGGCTACACCTTC.

This clone was seen a handful of times. The gene calls are TRBV5-8 and TRBJ1-5, with 7 bases aligning to TRBD1. From germline, CDR1 is SGHTS and CDR2 YDEGEE. The junction had 3 bases not matched to a gene; V was cut back by 0 bases and J by 3 bases. The CDR3 loop spans 15 amino acids. CDR3 protein: CASSLEGGINQPQHF. The CDR3 DNA is TGTGCCAGCAGCTTGGAAGGGGGCATCAATCAGCCCCAGCATTTT.